This entry describes one TCR beta chain. The antigen is undetermined. The authors ran a second PCR of 7 to 11 cycles using a sample-barcoded 5' primer and a J-beta primer mix. Each cDNA molecule, via a template-switch adaptor with 12 random nucleotides, was tagged. At least 2.5 million CDR3-containing paired-end reads were obtained per sample. TCRdb reprocessed the 5' RACE reads via MiXCR and lists one record per CDR3 protein. Here the sample spans 850,000 to 1,100,000 distinct CDR3 sequences, roughly two fifths being singletons. The length of the CDR3 is 19 residues. The germline V gene encodes CDR1 LGHDT and CDR2 YNNKEL (reference sequence). The J segment lost 5 bases and the V segment lost 4 bases, leaving 18 bases of the junction unmatched. These data originate in a study of blood T cells in healthy people across ages. Whole-study findings and limits: Donors of long life had a larger count of naive CD4+ cells and greater diversity than aged donors.

Healthy individuals of Caucasian origin from Russia, aged roughly 6 to 90, served as donors. The chain uses TRBV3-1 and TRBJ1-2; 11 nucleotides align to TRBD1. The sequenced sample was blood. The receptor's source is a man younger than 35 in good health. CDR3 nucleotides: TGTGCCAGCAGCCCGACCGACCGGGACAGGGGGGGACTTTGGTATGGCTACACCTTC. Amino acids: CASSPTDRDRGGLWYGYTF. Based on the CDR3 plus reference TRBV3-1 and TRBJ1-2, the full variable domain is DTAVSQTPKYLVTQMGNDKSIKCEQNLGHDTMYWYKQDSKKFLKIMFSYNNKELIINETVPNRFSPKSPDKAHLNLHINSLELGDSAVYFCASSPTDRDRGGLWYGYTFGSGTRLTVV.